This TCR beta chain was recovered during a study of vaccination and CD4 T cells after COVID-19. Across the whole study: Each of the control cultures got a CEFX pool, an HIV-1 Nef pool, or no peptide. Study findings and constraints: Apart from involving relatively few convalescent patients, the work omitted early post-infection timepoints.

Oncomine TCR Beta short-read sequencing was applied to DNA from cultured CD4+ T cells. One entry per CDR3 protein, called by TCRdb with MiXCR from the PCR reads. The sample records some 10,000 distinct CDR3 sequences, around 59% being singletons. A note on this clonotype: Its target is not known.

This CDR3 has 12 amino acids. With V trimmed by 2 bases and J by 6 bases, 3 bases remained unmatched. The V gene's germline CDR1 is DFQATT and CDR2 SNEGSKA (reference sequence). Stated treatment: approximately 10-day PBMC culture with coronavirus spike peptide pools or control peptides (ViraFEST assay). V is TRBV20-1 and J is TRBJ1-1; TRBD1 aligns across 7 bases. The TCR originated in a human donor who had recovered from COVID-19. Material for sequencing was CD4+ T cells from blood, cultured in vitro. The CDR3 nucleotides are TGCAGTGCTAGAATGAGGGGGCCTGAAGCTTTCTTT. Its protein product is CSARMRGPEAFF.